What follows are 12 T cell receptor beta chains derived from one specimen sequenced in a study of T cells after yellow fever vaccination. TCRdb reprocessed the 5' RACE reads via MiXCR and lists one record per CDR3 protein. This sample has some 120,000 distinct CDR3 sequences, with around 8.6% found just once. Source: CD8+ T cells sorted from PBMCs, taken 45 days after the yellow fever booster vaccination. The receptors come from a man under 40 who received the YFV17D yellow fever vaccine.

Ten or more counts support this clonotype. The chain recombines TRBV5-5 with TRBJ1-5; 8 nucleotides align to TRBD1. CDR1 is SGHKS and CDR2 is YYEKEE in the germline V gene (reference sequence). The trim removed 2 bases at V and 3 bases at J, leaving 4 bases unmatched. This CDR3 spans 15 amino acids. The chain's CDR3 is CASSLDRGSNQPQHF. DNA of the CDR3: TGTGCCAGCAGCTTAGACAGGGGATCCAATCAGCCCCAGCATTTT. Looking up the rest from reference TRBV5-5 and TRBJ1-5 gives the full variable domain: DAGVTQSPTHLIKTRGQQVTLRCSPISGHKSVSWYQQVLGQGPQFIFQYYEKEERGRGNFPDRFSARQFPNYSSELNVNALLLGDSALYLCASSLDRGSNQPQHFGDGTRLSIL.

The chain couples TRBV25-1 to TRBJ2-5; 9 bases agree with TRBD1. Germline trimming cut 4 bases from V and 9 bases from J; bases unmatched to any gene: 6. The V gene's germline CDR1 is MGHDK and CDR2 SYGVNS. The length of the CDR3 is 13 residues. Here the CDR3 DNA reads TGTGCCAGCAGTGGACAGGGGGGCTCGTCCCAGTACTTC. Translation gives CASSGQGGSSQYF.

A few counts support this clonotype. The V and J genes are TRBV20-1 and TRBJ2-3; 11 nucleotides align to TRBD2. This CDR3 is 19 amino acids long. The V gene's germline CDR1 is DFQATT and CDR2 SNEGSKA (reference sequence). V was clipped by 6 bases and J by 0 bases; unmatched bases: 17. The DNA for the CDR3 is TGCAGTGCCACCGAGCCTGGGTTTACTAGCGGGGGTAGCACAGATACGCAGTATTTT. It yields the protein CSATEPGFTSGGSTDTQYF.

This clonotype was observed at least ten times. The chain joins TRBV2 to TRBJ2-1; 8 bases are shared with TRBD1. The germline V gene has CDR1 SNHLY and CDR2 FYNNEI. V lost 6 bases and J lost 5; bases outside the gene matches: 9. The CDR3 is 15 residues long. CDR3 DNA: TGTGCCAGCAGGACCCCCAGGGGGCTAAACAATGAGCAGTTCTTC. Translated: CASRTPRGLNNEQFF.

This clonotype was observed a few times. V usage is TRBV11-3 and J usage is TRBJ2-3; TRBD1 matches 7 bases. V dropped 8 bases and J dropped 2; count of bases not matched to a gene: 10. CDR1 and CDR2 (germline): SGHNT, YENEEA. This CDR3 has 15 amino acids. The CDR3 here is CASPWGQLDTDTQYF. CDR3 coding DNA: TGTGCCAGCCCTTGGGGACAGCTCGACACAGATACGCAGTATTTT.

The rearrangement uses TRBV19 and TRBJ2-7, with 7 bases that match TRBD2. J lost 2 bases, V lost 3 bases, and 10 bases had no gene match. Germline assignment: CDR1 LNHDA and CDR2 SQIVND (reference sequence). This CDR3 region has 16 residues. The DNA for the CDR3 is TGTGCCAGTAGTATGTTGGCCGGGGAGGGAACCTACGAGCAGTACTTC. It specifies CASSMLAGEGTYEQYF.

At least ten counts were recorded for this clonotype. V and J are TRBV7-2 and TRBJ2-1; 8 bases are shared with TRBD2. This CDR3 region has 17 residues. The junction had 13 bases not matched to a gene; V was cut back by 5 bases and J by 4 bases. The V gene's germline CDR1 is SGHTA and CDR2 FQGNSA. As DNA, the CDR3 is TGTGCCAGCAGCACCCCGGCGGGGGGAGTAGGGTACAATGAGCAGTTCTTC. It is translated as CASSTPAGGVGYNEQFF.

The sample holds many counts of this clonotype. The rearrangement joins TRBV7-9 to TRBJ2-1; 14 bases map to TRBD2. This CDR3 spans 16 amino acids. Germline lookup yields CDR1 SEHNR and CDR2 FQNEAQ (reference sequence). V lost 5 bases, J lost 7 bases, and 7 bases stayed unmatched. The CDR3 nucleotides are TGTGCCAGCAGCGCTCGACTAGCGGGAGGGCGGAATGAGCAGTTCTTC. This codes for CASSARLAGGRNEQFF.

This clonotype was recorded many times. The chain uses TRBV20-1 and TRBJ2-1, with 10 bases lining up with TRBD2. Trimming at V came to 3 bases and at J to 9 bases, leaving 11 bases not matched to a gene. In germline, CDR1 is DFQATT, CDR2 SNEGSKA (reference sequence). This CDR3 spans 15 amino acids. CDR3 in DNA: TGCAGTGCTAGTTTCGTCCTAGCGGGAGCCGGTGAGCAGTTCTTC. Residues: CSASFVLAGAGEQFF.

This clonotype was counted ten times or more. The chain carries TRBV7-2 and TRBJ2-7; 7 bases match TRBD1. This CDR3 has 12 amino acids. V was clipped by 4 bases and J by 3 bases; unmatched bases: 0. CDR1 is SGHTA and CDR2 is FQGNSA in the germline V gene. CDR3 DNA sequence: TGTGCCAGCAGCTGGGACAGCTACGAGCAGTACTTC. Translation: CASSWDSYEQYF.

Notes on this clonotype: A much more abundant neighbour one base away suggests this may be a read error. Since no conserved phenylalanine or tryptophan closes the CDR3, a read error is the likely cause. The chain combines TRBV29-1 with TRBJ2-7, with D perhaps matching TRBD2 (6 bases). This CDR3 region has 10 residues. Between the trimmed V and J ends, which lost 7 bases and 5 bases, there was a span of 9 bases. CDR1 and CDR2 (germline): SQVTM, ANQGSEA. CDR3 bases: TGCAGCGGGGGGGAGGACGAGCAGTACTTA. This translates into CSGGEDEQYL.

Ten or more counts support this clonotype. CDR3 region: CASKTSGSPATQYF. In nucleotides, the CDR3 is TGTGCCAGCAAAACTAGCGGGAGCCCCGCTACGCAGTATTTT. The chain is built from TRBV12-3 or TRBV12-4 and TRBJ2-3; 11 positions agree with TRBD2. Unmatched junction bases numbered 8, after V lost 7 bases and J lost 8 bases. The CDR3 contains 14 residues.